This T cell receptor beta chain was captured in a study of HIV-infected patients and healthy controls. This clonotype was counted ten times or more. Its antigen is still unknown. Overall study results and limits: Unequal distinct sequence numbers between patients and controls complicated comparisons. Diversity differences between study cohorts were not due to their slight age and sex differences. CMV-associated CDR3s mostly grew nonsignificantly during therapy, while HIV-associated CDR3s declined significantly. Healthy control repertoires had roughly threefold more distinct CDR3s than untreated HIV+ repertoires, and higher Shannon diversity.

All unsorted peripheral T cells were captured because whole blood was used without fractionation. Per germline, CDR1 MNHNY and CDR2 SVGAGI (reference sequence). The CDR3 runs to 16 residues. The V and J ends lost 5 bases and 2 bases, in that order; junction bases with no gene match: 10. Alpha and beta constant-region primers primed reverse transcription of around 500 ng RNA. Using multiplexing indices, alpha and beta chain libraries were generated apart by chain-specific third strand synthesis. TCRdb independently ran MiXCR on the 5' RACE reads; one entry per CDR3 protein. The sample carries 9,000 to 15,000 distinct CDR3 sequences, over 4% recorded once.

The clonotype comes from an adult in good health. The chain uses TRBV6-6 and TRBJ2-3; TRBD2 agrees at 7 bases. Sequencing was carried out using blood. CDR3 region: CASSNLGLQYTDTQYF. The CDR3, as DNA: TGTGCCAGCAGTAATCTGGGACTACAGTACACAGATACGCAGTATTTT.